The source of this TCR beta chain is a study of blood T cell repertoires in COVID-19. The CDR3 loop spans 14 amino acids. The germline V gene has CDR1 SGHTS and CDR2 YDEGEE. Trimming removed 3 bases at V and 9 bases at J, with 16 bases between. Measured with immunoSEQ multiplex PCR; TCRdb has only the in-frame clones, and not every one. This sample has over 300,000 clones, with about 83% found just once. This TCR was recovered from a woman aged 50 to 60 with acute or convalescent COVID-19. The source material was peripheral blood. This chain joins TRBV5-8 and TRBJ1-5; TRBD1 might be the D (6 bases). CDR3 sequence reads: CASSWTDSRGPQHF. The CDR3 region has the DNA TGTGCCAGCAGCTGGACAGATTCCCGGGGGCCCCAGCATTTT.